Below are 22 T cell receptor beta chains sequenced from a single sample in a study of T cells in localized non-small cell lung cancer (dated by TCRdb to about 2020). Library creation used the immunoSEQ multiplex PCR assay. TCRdb took over this immuneACCESS table, retaining in-frame rearrangements with V and J assigned. Such tables are incomplete; in checked studies, under half of the missing clones stem from an unresolved V gene, and the remainder is unexplained. This sample has 65,000 to 80,000 clones in its table, and less than 85% of those were observed once. Roughly 1.4% of the sample is taken by the ten largest. The source material was peripheral blood, sampled before any cancer treatment. The receptor source for this set is a female donor older than 55 with stage I lung adenocarcinoma.

This clone was seen once. The gene calls are TRBV5-1 and TRBJ2-3; 10 bases are shared with TRBD2. The CDR3 loop spans 17 amino acids. The germline gives CDR1 SGHRS, CDR2 YFSETQ. After removal of 1 base from V and 6 bases from J, the junction contained 11 bases not matched to a gene. CDR3 residues: CASSLLVAGGGSDTQYF. CDR3 nucleotides: TGCGCCAGCAGCTTGTTGGTAGCGGGAGGTGGATCCGATACGCAGTATTTT.

The table lists this clone with a few counts. The chain links TRBV5-1 to TRBJ1-5; 10 nucleotides line up with TRBD1. This CDR3 has 15 residues. Germline trimming cut 4 bases from V and 7 bases from J; bases unmatched to any gene: 8. Looked up from germline, CDR1 is SGHRS and CDR2 is YFSETQ. The CDR3 loop reads CASSQTGGIGQPQHF. The CDR3 bases are TGCGCCAGCAGCCAGACAGGGGGCATTGGGCAGCCCCAGCATTTT.

The V gene is TRBV10-3, the J gene TRBJ1-2; D gene uncertain. This CDR3 is 14 amino acids long. Per the germline V gene, CDR1 is ENHRY and CDR2 is SYGVKD. The V gene lost 7 bases and the J gene lost 2 bases, with 14 bases spanning the gap. The CDR3 protein is CAITSIGWNYGYTF. CDR3 coding DNA: TGTGCCATCACTTCAATTGGTTGGAACTATGGCTACACCTTC.

The rearrangement joins TRBV5-1 to TRBJ2-1; TRBD1 aligns across 9 bases. The CDR3 loop spans 13 amino acids. The germline CDR1 and CDR2 sequences are SGHRS and YFSETQ. With V trimmed by 1 base and J by 8 bases, 1 base remained unmatched. The CDR3 nucleotides read TGCGCCAGCAGCTTGACAGGGGGCGATGAGCAGTTCTTC. Protein product: CASSLTGGDEQFF.

This clone was detected only once. V usage is TRBV6-5 and J usage is TRBJ2-2; D may correspond to TRBD1 or TRBD2 (5 bases each). This CDR3 is 15 amino acids long. Germline values: CDR1 MNHEY, CDR2 SVGAGI. Trimming took off 6 bases at V and 5 bases at J, with 16 bases between the two ends. The CDR3 loop reads CASRPPGRRTGELFF. CDR3 coding DNA: TGTGCCAGCAGACCCCCGGGACGGAGGACCGGGGAGCTGTTTTTT.

The chain carries TRBV10-3 and TRBJ2-7; TRBD2 agrees at 13 bases. In germline, CDR1 is ENHRY, CDR2 SYGVKD. Trimming cost V 7 bases and J 6 bases; bases outside gene matches: 12. This CDR3 has 16 residues. CDR3 DNA: TGTGCCATCAAGCCCCAACTAGCGGGGGGGCGAGGCGAGCAGTACTTC. This translates into CAIKPQLAGGRGEQYF.

The chain couples TRBV10-3 to TRBJ1-5; D might be TRBD1 (6 bases). The CDR3 length is 14 residues. Germline V lookup: CDR1 ENHRY, CDR2 SYGVKD. V lost 11 bases and J 2 bases, leaving 16 bases between the germline ends. CDR3 coding DNA: TGTGCCCCGGCGGGGGGCAGGGGCAATCAGCCCCAGCATTTT. Translation: CAPAGGRGNQPQHF.

The gene calls are TRBV6-5 and TRBJ1-3; no reliable D call. V was clipped by 7 bases and J by 1 base, with 8 bases between them. Germline V gene data show CDR1 as MNHEY and CDR2 as SVGAGI. CDR3 length: 13 residues. The CDR3 region is CASMGSSGNTIYF. The CDR3 DNA is TGTGCCAGCATGGGGAGTTCTGGAAACACCATATATTTT.

The V and J genes are TRBV6-1 and TRBJ2-1; a possible D gene is TRBD1 (5 bases). CDR1 is MNHNS and CDR2 is SASEGT in the germline V gene. The CDR3 sequence is 15 residues long. V shed 3 bases and J shed 4 bases, with 13 bases lying between them. In DNA form, the CDR3 reads TGTGCCAGCAGTGACCTGGTGGGGCCGTACAATGAGCAGTTCTTC. It translates to CASSDLVGPYNEQFF.

The chain recombines TRBV7-8 with TRBJ2-7; the match to TRBD1 covers 11 bases. V was clipped by 4 bases and J by 6 bases; unmatched bases: 5. The CDR3 loop spans 14 amino acids. The V gene's germline CDR1 is SGHVS and CDR2 FQNEAQ. This chain's CDR3 is CASSSPGQGGEQYF. Here the CDR3 DNA reads TGTGCCAGCAGCTCTCCGGGACAGGGGGGCGAGCAGTACTTC. The whole variable domain, filled in from reference TRBV7-8 and TRBJ2-7, reads GAGVSQSPRYKVAKRGQDVALRCDPISGHVSLFWYQQALGQGPEFLTYFQNEAQLDKSGLPSDRFFAERPEGSVSTLKIQRTQQEDSAVYLCASSSPGQGGEQYFGPGTRLTVT.

This chain uses TRBV12-1 with TRBJ1-4. TRBV12-1 is a documented pseudogene. The CDR3 spans 17 residues. The CDR3 sequence: CASSFNRMPSTNEKLFF. CDR3 sequence (DNA): TGTGCCAGCAGCTTTAATAGGATGCCGTCAACTAATGAAAAACTGTTTTTT.

This chain connects TRBV11-2 to TRBJ2-1; the D gene is possibly TRBD1 (5 bases). The CDR3 has 15 residues. V was clipped by 5 bases and J by 0 bases, with 11 bases between them. Per germline, CDR1 SGHAT and CDR2 FQNNGV. Here the CDR3 DNA reads TGTGCCAGCAGCCCCGCCAGGGCCTCCTACAATGAGCAGTTCTTC. Amino acid sequence: CASSPARASYNEQFF.

The chain recombines TRBV7-9 with TRBJ1-3, with 12 bases lining up with TRBD1. The CDR3 sequence is 15 residues long. V lost 6 bases and J lost 4; bases outside the gene matches: 4. Germline values: CDR1 SEHNR, CDR2 FQNEAQ (reference sequence). The DNA for the CDR3 is TGTGCCAGCAGGAGGGGACAGGGGGCAGGAAACACCATATATTTT. It yields the protein CASRRGQGAGNTIYF.

The chain has TRBV4-3 and TRBJ2-2; 9 bases line up with TRBD1. The CDR3 contains 19 residues. Trimming at V came to 2 bases and at J to 7 bases, leaving 17 bases not matched to a gene. Germline CDR1 reads LGHNA; CDR2 reads YSLEER. CDR3 coding DNA: TGCGCCAGCAGCCAAAGAGTCGTAACCGGGACAGGGTACGGCGGGGAGCTGTTTTTT. It encodes CASSQRVVTGTGYGGELFF.

The rearrangement joins TRBV4-1 to TRBJ2-5; 10 positions agree with TRBD1. The end of the DNA aligns better with TRBJ2-7, so the J call may be wrong. The germline gives CDR1 MGHRA, CDR2 YSYEKL. CDR3 size: 14 residues. The CDR3 coding sequence is TGCGCCAGCAGCCCCAGGACAGGGGGCTACGAGCAGTACTTC. Its protein is CASSPRTGGYEQYF.

The chain carries TRBV6-1 and TRBJ1-2; 8 positions match TRBD1. The CDR3 runs 15 residues. The germline V gene encodes CDR1 MNHNS and CDR2 SASEGT. With 6 bases clipped from V and 13 bases from J, the junction kept 19 bases outside the gene matches. The CDR3 DNA is TGTGCCAGCAGCGAATCCGGACAGGGCAGTCGGGCGGGCACCTTC. Its protein product is CASSESGQGSRAGTF.

The chain carries TRBV5-1 and TRBJ1-5; D might be TRBD1 (5 bases). Germline lookup yields CDR1 SGHRS and CDR2 YFSETQ. The ends were cut back, 2 bases at V and 6 bases at J, with 9 bases in the middle. The CDR3 runs to 13 residues. CDR3 region: CASSFLGGQPQHF. The CDR3 bases are TGCGCCAGCAGCTTCCTGGGGGGTCAGCCCCAGCATTTT.

V gene TRBV5-1 combines with J gene TRBJ2-7; 7 bases map to TRBD1. The ends lost 5 bases at V and 7 bases at J; junction bases unmatched: 3. The CDR3 contains 11 residues. The germline V gene has CDR1 SGHRS and CDR2 YFSETQ. The CDR3 sequence is CASRRDREQYF. The CDR3 DNA follows: TGCGCCAGCAGGAGGGACAGAGAGCAGTACTTC.

J is TRBJ2-1 and V is TRBV11-2, with 9 bases aligning to TRBD2. CDR3 length equals 16 residues. J gave up 0 bases and V 6 bases, and 6 bases lay outside the gene matches. Germline V gene sequence: CDR1 SGHAT, CDR2 FQNNGV. CDR3 coding DNA: TGTGCCAGCAGATCTAGCGGGGACAGCTCCTACAATGAGCAGTTCTTC. It translates to CASRSSGDSSYNEQFF.

The chain joins TRBV9 to TRBJ2-7; D is possibly TRBD1 (5 bases). V gave up 4 bases and J gave up 1 base, with 12 bases separating them. The CDR3 covers 14 residues. In germline, CDR1 is SGDLS, CDR2 YYNGEE. CDR3 loop: CASSPQQESYEQYF. The CDR3 DNA reads TGTGCCAGCAGCCCTCAACAGGAGTCCTACGAGCAGTACTTC.

The chain combines TRBV5-5 with TRBJ2-5; perhaps TRBD1 as D (6 bases). Looked up from germline, CDR1 is SGHKS and CDR2 is YYEKEE (reference sequence). CDR3 length: 14 residues. With 2 bases removed from V and 5 bases from J, the gap between germline ends came to 13 bases. The DNA for the CDR3 is TGTGCCAGCAGCTTCCCAGGGGCTGCGGAGACCCAGTACTTC. The encoded protein is CASSFPGAAETQYF.

The genes are TRBV11-1 and TRBJ2-1; TRBD2 matches 15 bases. The CDR3 sequence is 15 residues long. V lost 1 base to trimming and J lost 8 bases; unmatched junction nucleotides: 0. Germline lookup yields CDR1 SGHAT and CDR2 FQDESV (reference sequence). The CDR3 region is CASSLGTSGGDEQFF. The CDR3, as DNA: TGTGCCAGCAGCTTAGGGACTAGCGGGGGGGATGAGCAGTTCTTC. The variable domain in full, completed from reference TRBV11-1 and TRBJ2-1, reads EAEVAQSPRYKITEKSQAVAFWCDPISGHATLYWYRQILGQGPELLVQFQDESVVDDSQLPKDRFSAERLKGVDSTLKIQPAELGDSAMYLCASSLGTSGGDEQFFGPGTRLTVL.